Listed below are T cell receptor beta chains from one sample, sequenced in a study of graft-versus-host responses after intestinal transplantation. Measured with immunoSEQ multiplex PCR; TCRdb has only the in-frame clones, and not every one. The sample yields around 43,000 clones, over 75% seen once. Material: PBMCs, obtained 524 days after transplant. The receptors come from a human patient who received an intestinal transplant, so some T cells may come from the graft donor. Both conserved end residues are part of each CDR3. D genes are given only for firm matches. Rows may omit the clone size; those that give it use once, few, many or a size class.

v_call	clone_size	j_call	d_call	cdr3_aa	cdr3_nt
TRBV6-6	.	TRBJ2-7	TRBD2	CASSQIAGEQYF	TGTGCCAGCAGTCAAATAGCGGGAGAGCAGTACTTC
TRBV9	.	TRBJ2-2	TRBD2	CASSETSGWAGELFF	TGTGCCAGCAGCGAGACTAGCGGGTGGGCCGGGGAGCTGTTTTTT
TRBV14	.	TRBJ2-7	.	CASSPDGYEQYF	TGTGCCAGCAGCCCGGACGGGTACGAGCAGTACTTC
TRBV6-4	.	TRBJ2-2	.	CASSFDSLNTGELFF	TGTGCCAGCAGTTTCGACTCCCTGAACACCGGGGAGCTGTTTTTT
TRBV7-8	.	TRBJ2-7	TRBD2	CASSPETSGVSYEQYF	TGTGCCAGCAGCCCCGAGACTAGCGGGGTCTCCTACGAGCAGTACTTC
TRBV10-3	.	TRBJ2-7	TRBD2	CAIRGLAGGAYEQYF	TGTGCCATCAGGGGACTAGCGGGAGGGGCCTACGAGCAGTACTTC
TRBV6-6	.	TRBJ2-7	TRBD1	CASTLGFGQGAYEQYF	TGTGCCAGCACTCTCGGATTCGGACAGGGCGCCTACGAGCAGTACTTC
TRBV28	.	TRBJ2-5	TRBD2	CASSLYGLAGGGETQYF	TGTGCCAGCAGTTTATACGGACTAGCGGGAGGTGGAGAGACCCAGTACTTC
TRBV4-1	.	TRBJ1-4	.	CASSQAQVTGEKLFF	TGCGCCAGCAGCCAAGCGCAGGTGACGGGTGAAAAACTGTTTTTT
TRBV4-3	.	TRBJ2-1	.	CASSLRLAILNEQFF	TGCGCCAGCAGCCTCCGGCTAGCGATCCTCAATGAGCAGTTCTTC
TRBV5-5	.	TRBJ2-7	.	CARSLDSASSYEQYF	TGTGCCAGAAGCCTGGACAGCGCTAGCTCCTACGAGCAGTACTTC
TRBV19	.	TRBJ2-7	.	CASLSQETYEQYF	TGTGCCAGTCTATCCCAGGAAACCTACGAGCAGTACTTC
TRBV6-6	.	TRBJ1-2	.	CASSYKGGYGYTF	TGTGCCAGCAGTTACAAGGGTGGCTATGGCTACACCTTC
TRBV5-4	.	TRBJ1-1	.	CASSLGSNTEAFF	TGTGCCAGCAGCTTAGGCTCGAACACTGAAGCTTTCTTT
TRBV9	.	TRBJ2-2	.	CASSLGTETGELFF	TGTGCCAGCAGCCTGGGGACGGAGACCGGGGAGCTGTTTTTT
TRBV5-1	.	TRBJ1-2	TRBD1	CASRLGTGAYYGYTF	TGCGCCAGCAGGTTAGGGACAGGGGCCTACTATGGCTACACCTTC
TRBV6-1	once	TRBJ2-1	.	CASNGPYNEQFF	TGTGCCAGCAATGGGCCGTACAATGAGCAGTTCTTC
TRBV5-1	.	TRBJ2-1	TRBD2	CASGKGTSALNEQFF	TGCGCCAGCGGAAAGGGGACTAGCGCCCTCAATGAGCAGTTCTTC
TRBV7-9	once	TRBJ2-1	TRBD2	CASSGTSGKRRDPFDEQFF	TGTGCCAGCAGCGGGACTAGCGGAAAAAGACGGGATCCTTTCGATGAGCAGTTCTTC
TRBV9	.	TRBJ2-1	TRBD2	CASSVLAGALYNEQFF	TGTGCCAGCAGCGTGTTAGCGGGAGCCCTCTACAATGAGCAGTTCTTC
TRBV27	once	TRBJ2-1	TRBD2	CASSPSLAGLHNEQFF	TGTGCCAGCAGTCCCTCCCTAGCGGGTCTCCACAATGAGCAGTTCTTC
TRBV5-6	few	TRBJ1-4	TRBD1	CASSLGNRGFPEKLFF	TGTGCCAGCAGCTTGGGGAACAGGGGGTTCCCTGAAAAACTGTTTTTT
TRBV28	.	TRBJ2-7	.	CASGQQYF	TGTGCCAGCGGGCAGCAGTACTTC
TRBV5-1	.	TRBJ2-7	.	CASRDSLFYEQYF	TGCGCCAGCAGGGACAGCCTCTTCTACGAGCAGTACTTC
TRBV15	few	TRBJ1-2	TRBD1	CATIPGQGNYGYTF	TGTGCCACTATCCCGGGACAGGGAAACTATGGCTACACCTTC
TRBV7-9	.	TRBJ1-2	.	CASSDRVDGYTF	TGTGCCAGCAGTGACCGAGTCGATGGCTACACCTTC
TRBV19	.	TRBJ2-1	TRBD2	CASSIPGLAINEQFF	TGTGCCAGTAGTATCCCGGGACTAGCGATCAATGAGCAATTCTTC
TRBV2	.	TRBJ2-3	TRBD2	CASSDTGGGTDTQYF	TGTGCCAGCAGTGATACGGGGGGAGGCACAGATACGCAGTATTTT
TRBV5-4	.	TRBJ2-3	TRBD2	CASSLREGPTDTQYF	TGTGCCAGCAGCTTGAGGGAGGGCCCAACAGATACGCAGTATTTT
TRBV6-6	.	TRBJ1-5	.	CASSLNRVRDQPQHF	TGTGCCAGCAGCCTAAACAGGGTGCGGGATCAGCCCCAGCATTTT
TRBV5-4	.	TRBJ1-1	.	CASSLDFRVPEAFF	TGTGCCAGCAGCTTGGACTTTCGGGTTCCCGAAGCTTTCTTT
TRBV29-1	.	TRBJ1-6	.	CSVQDSGHLNSPLHF	TGCAGCGTTCAGGACAGCGGCCATTTGAATTCACCCCTCCACTTT
TRBV7-2	once	TRBJ1-5	.	CASSLGAGTNQPQHF	TGTGCCAGCAGCTTAGGGGCGGGGACCAATCAGCCCCAGCATTTT
TRBV6-5	.	TRBJ2-7	.	CASSYSVGSYEQYF	TGTGCCAGCAGTTACTCGGTAGGGTCCTACGAGCAGTACTTC
TRBV19	.	TRBJ2-7	.	CASSPILFYEQYF	TGTGCCAGTAGCCCTATTCTCTTCTACGAGCAGTACTTC
TRBV5-1	.	TRBJ2-1	.	CASSPGSYNEQFF	TGCGCCAGCAGCCCGGGCTCCTACAATGAGCAGTTCTTC
TRBV27	.	TRBJ2-5	.	CASNPSDHQETQYF	TGTGCCAGCAATCCTAGCGACCACCAAGAGACCCAGTACTTC